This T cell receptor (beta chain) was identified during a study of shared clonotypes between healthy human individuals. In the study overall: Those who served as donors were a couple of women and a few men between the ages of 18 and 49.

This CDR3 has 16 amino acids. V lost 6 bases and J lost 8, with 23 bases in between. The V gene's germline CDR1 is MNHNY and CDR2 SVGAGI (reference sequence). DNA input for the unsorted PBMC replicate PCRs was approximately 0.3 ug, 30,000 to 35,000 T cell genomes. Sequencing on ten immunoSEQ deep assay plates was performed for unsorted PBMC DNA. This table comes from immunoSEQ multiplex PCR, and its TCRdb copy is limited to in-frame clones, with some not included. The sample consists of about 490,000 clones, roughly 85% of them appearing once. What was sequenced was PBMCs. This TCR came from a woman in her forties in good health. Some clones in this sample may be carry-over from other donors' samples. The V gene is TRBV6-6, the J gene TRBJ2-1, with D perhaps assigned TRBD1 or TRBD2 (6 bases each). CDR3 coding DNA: TGTGCCAGCAGCTCTTGGGGGGCATGGGAGGAGGATGAGCAGTTCTTC. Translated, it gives CASSSWGAWEEDEQFF.